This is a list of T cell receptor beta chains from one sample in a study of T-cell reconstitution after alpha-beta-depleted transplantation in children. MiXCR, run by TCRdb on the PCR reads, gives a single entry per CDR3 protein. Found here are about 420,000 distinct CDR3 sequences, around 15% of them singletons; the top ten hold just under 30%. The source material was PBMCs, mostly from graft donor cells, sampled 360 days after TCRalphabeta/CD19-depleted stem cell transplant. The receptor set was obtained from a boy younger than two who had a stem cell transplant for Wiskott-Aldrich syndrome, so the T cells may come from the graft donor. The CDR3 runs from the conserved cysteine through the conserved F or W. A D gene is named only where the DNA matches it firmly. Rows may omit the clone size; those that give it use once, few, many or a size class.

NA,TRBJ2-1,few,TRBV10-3,TGTGCCATCAGTGAGGGGTATTGGTCGAACCTCTACAATGAGCAGTTCTTC,CAISEGYWSNLYNEQFF
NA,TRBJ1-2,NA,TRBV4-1,TGCGCCAGCAGCCAAACCTCAGGCTACTATGGCTACACCTTC,CASSQTSGYYGYTF
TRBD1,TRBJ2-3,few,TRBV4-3,TGCGCCAGCAGCCCGGTCCAGGGGGACGGGCTAGATACGCAGTATTTT,CASSPVQGDGLDTQYF
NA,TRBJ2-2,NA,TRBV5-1,TGCGCCAGCAGCTTGGGAGTAGATAACACCGGGGAGCTGTTTTTT,CASSLGVDNTGELFF
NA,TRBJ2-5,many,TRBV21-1,TGTGCCAGCAGCCAAGGGGGCCGGATTCAAGAGACCCAGTACTTC,CASSQGGRIQETQYF
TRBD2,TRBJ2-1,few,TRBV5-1,TGCGCCAGCAGCTTGGGGACTAGCGGGTTATACAATGAGCAGTTCTTC,CASSLGTSGLYNEQFF
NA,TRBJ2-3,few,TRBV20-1,TGCAGTGCTAGGGACTTAAGGGGATCGACAGATACGCAGTATTTT,CSARDLRGSTDTQYF
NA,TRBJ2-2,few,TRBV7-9,TGTGCCAGCAGCTGGCGATTCCAGAACACCGGGGAGCTGTTTTTT,CASSWRFQNTGELFF
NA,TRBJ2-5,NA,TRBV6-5,TGTGCCAGCAGTTACGCCTTCCCGGGTTGGGGAGAGACCCAGTACTTC,CASSYAFPGWGETQYF
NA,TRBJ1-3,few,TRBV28,TGTGCCAGCAGTTTGGTTCAGATCTCTGGAAACACCATATATTTT,CASSLVQISGNTIYF
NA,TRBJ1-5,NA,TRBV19,TGTGCCAGTAGTATCCTCGAAGGGCCCCAGCATTTT,CASSILEGPQHF
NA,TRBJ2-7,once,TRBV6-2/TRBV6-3,TGTGCCAGCAGAGAAGTAGCCTCCTACGAGCAGTACTTC,CASREVASYEQYF
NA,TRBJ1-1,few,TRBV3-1,TGTGCCAGCAGCCAAGAGCCAGGGCTGAACACTGAAGCTTTCTTT,CASSQEPGLNTEAFF
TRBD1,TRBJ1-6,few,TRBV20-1,TGCAGTGCTACCACAGGGGTCTATAATTCACCCCTCCACTTT,CSATTGVYNSPLHF
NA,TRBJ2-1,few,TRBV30,TGTGCCTGGAGTGTACAGAGTTTTTACAATGAGCAGTTCTTC,CAWSVQSFYNEQFF
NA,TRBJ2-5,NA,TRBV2,TGTGCCAGCAGTGTTGTGGGGACCCAGTACTTC,CASSVVGTQYF
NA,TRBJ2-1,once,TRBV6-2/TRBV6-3,TGTGCCACCCGGTGGTTAGCGGTCAACAATGAGCAGTTCTTC,CATRWLAVNNEQFF
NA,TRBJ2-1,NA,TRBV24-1,TGTGCCACCAGTGACGCTCAGATGAAACCCAATGAGCAGTTCTTC,CATSDAQMKPNEQFF
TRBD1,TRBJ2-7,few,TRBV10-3,TGTGCCAGCCTCTTGGACAGGGGGAACGAGCAGTACTTC,CASLLDRGNEQYF
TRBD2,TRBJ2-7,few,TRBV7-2,TGTGCCAGCAGCTTAGCAGGGGGACTAGCAACCTACGAGCAGTACTTC,CASSLAGGLATYEQYF
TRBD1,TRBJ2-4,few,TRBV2,TGTGCCAGCAGTGACTGGACAGGGTTGACCAAAAACATTCAGTACTTC,CASSDWTGLTKNIQYF
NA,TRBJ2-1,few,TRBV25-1,TGTGCCAGCAGTGAAGCAAAACCGGGTACGAGTGAGCAGTTCTTC,CASSEAKPGTSEQFF
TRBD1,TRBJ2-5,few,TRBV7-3,TGTGCCAGCAGCTTAATAACGACTCACGTAGGCCCCGACAGGGATCAAGAGACCCAGTACTTC,CASSLITTHVGPDRDQETQYF
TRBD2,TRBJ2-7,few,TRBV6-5,TGTGCCAGCAGTTTAGGACTAGAAAGATACGAGCAGTACTTC,CASSLGLERYEQYF
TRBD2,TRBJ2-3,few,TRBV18,TGTGCCAGCTCACCACTTAACCTAAATAGCGGGGCCTTCACAGATACGCAGTATTTT,CASSPLNLNSGAFTDTQYF
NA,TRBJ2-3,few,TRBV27,TGTGCCAGCACTCGACGACCTAGCACAGATACGCAGTATTTT,CASTRRPSTDTQYF
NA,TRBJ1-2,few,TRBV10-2,TGCGCCAGCAGTGGGGGGGGCGGCTACACCTTC,CASSGGGGYTF
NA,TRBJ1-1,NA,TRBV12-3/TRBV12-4,TGTGCCAGCAGTTTTGTGGGCAGGGACGGTGAAGCTTTCTTT,CASSFVGRDGEAFF
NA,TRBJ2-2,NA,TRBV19,TGTGCCAGTAGTAAAATTCGCTCGGGGGCGGCGGAGCTGTTTTTT,CASSKIRSGAAELFF
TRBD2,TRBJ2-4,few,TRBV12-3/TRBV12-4,TGTGCCAGCAGTTTCCTGGGGGGGAACATTCAGTACTTC,CASSFLGGNIQYF
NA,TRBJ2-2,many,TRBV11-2,TGTGCCAGCAGCTTAGGGATTACCGGGGAGCTGTTTTTT,CASSLGITGELFF
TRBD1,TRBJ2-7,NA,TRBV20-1,TGCAGTGCTAGCCCTAGGACAGGGGGCACATCCTACGAGCAGTACTTC,CSASPRTGGTSYEQYF
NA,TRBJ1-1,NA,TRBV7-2,TGTGCCAGCAGCTTAGAATCTACGAACACTGAAGCTTTCTTT,CASSLESTNTEAFF
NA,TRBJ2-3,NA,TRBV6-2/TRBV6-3,TGTGCCAGCAGTTGGGGAAAAGGGTCGGATACGCAGTATTTT,CASSWGKGSDTQYF
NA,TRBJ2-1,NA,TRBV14,TGTGCCAGCAGCCAGGGTCGGCGGGGTGAGCAGTTCTTC,CASSQGRRGEQFF
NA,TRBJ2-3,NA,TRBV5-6,TGTGCCAGCAGCTTGGCCGCAGGCGTATCCACAGATACGCAGTATTTT,CASSLAAGVSTDTQYF
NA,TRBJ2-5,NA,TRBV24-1,TGTGCCACCAGTGATTTGGGGTTCCCCCAAGAGACCCAGTACTTC,CATSDLGFPQETQYF
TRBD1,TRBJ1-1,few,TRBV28,TGTGCCAGCAGCCCAAATCCCCGGACAGGGGGTCCCACTGAAGCTTTCTTT,CASSPNPRTGGPTEAFF
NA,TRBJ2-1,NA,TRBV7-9,TGTGCCAGCAGCTTAGTCCTAGTCCCTAATGAGCAGTTCTTC,CASSLVLVPNEQFF
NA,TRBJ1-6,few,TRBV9,TGTGCCAGCAGCGATGATAATTCACCCCTCCACTTT,CASSDDNSPLHF
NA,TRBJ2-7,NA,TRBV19,TGTGCCAGTAGTATAAGCCGGGGCTCCCAGCAGTACTTC,CASSISRGSQQYF
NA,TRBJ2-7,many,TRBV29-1,TGCAGCGTTGAAAGAGACTACGAGCAGTACTTC,CSVERDYEQYF